Listed here is a single T cell receptor beta chain. The target antigen is unknown. These data belong to a study of OX40 agonist ivuxolimab in advanced cancers. Study summary: Treatment of patients was with ivuxolimab, an agonistic anti-OX40 (CD134) antibody. Having had anti-PD-1, anti-PD-L1 or anti-CTLA-4 therapy before was allowed, and about 40% had some. General study results and limits: In the expanded peripheral T cells, antigen specificity was never determined.

This CDR3 comprises 15 residues. The V segment lost 2 bases and the J segment 4 bases; nucleotides outside the gene matches: 4. CDR1 and CDR2 from the germline V gene are SGHNT and YENEEA. Using immunoSEQ multiplex PCR, the repertoire was profiled, and TCRdb retains in-frame clones only, with some absent. Of 85,000 to 95,000 clones listed, nearly 90% are singletons. Material: CD4+ or CD8+ T cells sorted from blood, obtained in a trial of the OX40 agonist ivuxolimab. The TCR originated in an adult with an advanced solid tumor such as melanoma, head and neck, liver or kidney cancer. The chain couples TRBV11-3 to TRBJ2-1, with 8 positions matching TRBD2. The CDR3 loop reads CASSLSAGGYNEQFF. Here the CDR3 DNA reads TGTGCCAGCAGCTTAAGCGCGGGGGGTTACAATGAGCAGTTCTTC. The variable domain in full, completed from reference TRBV11-3 and TRBJ2-1, reads EAGVVQSPRYKIIEKKQPVAFWCNPISGHNTLYWYLQNLGQGPELLIRYENEEAVDDSQLPKDRFSAERLKGVDSTLKIQPAELGDSAVYLCASSLSAGGYNEQFFGPGTRLTVL.